This T cell receptor (beta chain) was recovered during a study of immune evolution from preneoplasia to lung adenocarcinoma. General study findings and limits: Later-stage lesions appeared to have more T cells, more diversity, less clonality.

The germline gives CDR1 MGHRA, CDR2 YSYEKL. The CDR3 length is 16 residues. The V and J ends lost 3 bases and 6 bases, in that order; junction bases with no gene match: 10. A note on this clone: The antigen is unknown.

The table came from immunoSEQ multiplex PCR; TCRdb's copy has only in-frame clones and leaves some out. Altogether thousands of clones are present, about 80% being singletons, with the ten largest covering approximately 26%. Sequencing used FFPE normal lung tissue adjacent to the tumor. This rearrangement joins TRBV4-1 to TRBJ1-4; 7 nucleotides agree with TRBD1. This sequence was found in a person aged 55 to 75 with lung adenocarcinoma. Here the CDR3 reads CASSHTSQGLDEKLFF. CDR3 DNA sequence: TGCGCCAGCAGCCACACCTCACAGGGGTTGGATGAAAAACTGTTTTTT.